This paragraph reports one T cell receptor (beta chain). The V and J ends lost 5 bases and 8 bases respectively, with 19 bases between them. Germline assignment: CDR1 SEHNR and CDR2 FQNEAQ (reference sequence). The CDR3 spans 15 residues. This specimen belongs to a study of beta chain features in type 1 diabetes. The sequenced template was cDNA made from the entire isolated RNA. The method was immunoSEQ multiplex PCR; TCRdb's version includes in-frame clones alone and lacks a portion of them. The sample lists approximately 170,000 clones; just over 9% were seen once. The sample comprised central memory CD4+ T cells from blood. This sequence joins TRBV7-9 and TRBJ2-4; a weak D match, TRBD1 (5 bases). This receptor was identified in a woman aged 18 to 35 in good health. Here the CDR3 DNA reads TGTGCCAGCAGCCTTAGGAATCAGGGCGCGGACATTCAGTACTTC. Amino acid sequence: CASSLRNQGADIQYF.